This T cell receptor (beta chain) was captured in a study of cytomegalovirus exposure and HLA in healthy donors. The table came from immunoSEQ multiplex PCR; TCRdb's copy has only in-frame clones and leaves some out. The sample gives hundreds of thousands of clones, about 90% of which show up once; around 12% is in the top ten. The V gene's germline CDR1 is SGHAT and CDR2 FQNNGV. V lost 5 bases and J lost 4, with 14 bases in between. This CDR3 comprises 14 residues. This TCR was recovered from a man aged 18-30 years in good health and CMV-seropositive. The genes are TRBV11-2 and TRBJ2-5; the D gene is possibly TRBD1 (6 bases). Sequencing input: PBMCs. The CDR3 sequence: CASSPGQIGETQYF. DNA for the CDR3: TGTGCCAGCAGCCCTGGACAGATAGGAGAGACCCAGTACTTC.